The source of this T cell receptor beta chain is a study of blood T cell repertoires in COVID-19. Study as a whole: Acute and convalescent COVID-19 specimens originated in the United States, Italy and Spain.

Libraries were prepared by immunoSEQ multiplex PCR; TCRdb keeps only in-frame clonotypes and omits some of them. The repertoire has 300,000 or so clones, 90% of them found once; the top ten carry less than 3.5%. Followed longitudinally, the Seattle patients had been enrolled during active infection. Trimming took off 1 base at V and 10 bases at J, with 11 bases between the two ends. Germline loops: CDR1 KGHSH, CDR2 LQKENI. CDR3 length equals 13 residues. The V call is TRBV18, the J call TRBJ2-1; the D gene is possibly TRBD2 (6 bases). The sequenced material came from peripheral blood. The TCR sequence derives from a woman in her 30s with COVID-19, enrolled during active disease. The CDR3 reads CASSPRAEGEQFF. The CDR3, as DNA: TGTGCCAGCTCACCACGGGCGGAGGGGGAGCAGTTCTTC.